What follows are 9 T cell receptor beta chains derived from one specimen sequenced in a study of identifying expanded T cells in peripheral blood. Sequencing used immunoSEQ multiplex PCR; TCRdb keeps in-frame clones, though not all of them. This table holds more than 85,000 clones, roughly nine tenths found once. Sequencing was performed on blood. Receptors originate from a person aged 18 to 70 in good health.

Comments on this clone: Germline and junction disagree at one end, which may indicate a read error. The chain couples TRBV7-2 to TRBJ2-7; D is unclear. Germline lookup yields CDR1 SGHTA and CDR2 FQGNSA. The CDR3 contains 12 residues. The CDR3 DNA reads TGTGCCAGCAGCCTCAGACGTGGCGAATTGGACTTC. Protein product: CASSLRRGELDF.

V usage is TRBV9 and J usage is TRBJ2-3; D is perhaps TRBD2 (6 bases). Germline-derived CDR1 and CDR2 are SGDLS and YYNGEE. The CDR3 consists of 17 residues. Trimming removed 0 bases at V and 1 base at J, with 15 bases between. The chain's CDR3 is CASSVGLRRDRTDTQYF. In DNA form, the CDR3 reads TGTGCCAGCAGCGTAGGATTGAGGCGGGATCGCACAGATACGCAGTATTTT. The variable domain in full, completed from reference TRBV9 and TRBJ2-3, reads DSGVTQTPKHLITATGQRVTLRCSPRSGDLSVYWYQQSLDQGLQFLIQYYNGEERAKGNILERFSAQQFPDLHSELNLSSLELGDSALYFCASSVGLRRDRTDTQYFGPGTRLTVL.

This chain joins TRBV7-3 and TRBJ2-1; 7 bases agree with TRBD2. Trimming took 5 bases from V and 7 from J; bases not matched to a gene: 8. The CDR3 length is 14 residues. Germline V gives CDR1 SGHTA, CDR2 FQGTGA. Here the CDR3 reads CASSLGGFVNEQFF. The CDR3 DNA follows: TGTGCCAGCAGCCTCGGGGGGTTCGTAAATGAGCAGTTCTTC.

The chain employs TRBV5-1 and TRBJ2-7, with unresolved D. Germline loops: CDR1 SGHRS, CDR2 YFSETQ. The germline V and J ends were trimmed by 4 bases and 2 bases, with 7 bases remaining between them. The CDR3 length is 12 residues. The CDR3 loop reads CASSPDPYEQYF. CDR3 DNA: TGCGCCAGCAGCCCGGATCCCTACGAGCAGTACTTC.

This clone was seen once. The V call is TRBV6-4, the J call TRBJ1-1, with unresolved D. The CDR3 runs to 10 residues. Germline V lookup: CDR1 MRHNA, CDR2 SNTAGT. V lost 1 base and J 10 bases, leaving 4 bases between the germline ends. CDR3 DNA: TGTGCCAGCAGTGACTTTGGAGCTTTCTTT. Translating it yields CASSDFGAFF.

V usage is TRBV6-5 and J usage is TRBJ1-5; possible D gene TRBD1, 5 bases. Looked up from germline, CDR1 is MNHEY and CDR2 is SVGAGI. Deletions cut 10 bases from V and 2 bases from J, with 9 bases between. This CDR3 is 12 amino acids long. The CDR3 sequence is CATRVGNQPQHF. CDR3 bases: TGTGCCACCAGGGTTGGCAATCAGCCCCAGCATTTT.

The CDR3 spells CASSLFLGGGQTGELFF. The CDR3 coding sequence is TGTGCCAGCAGCTTATTCCTGGGCGGGGGTCAAACCGGGGAGCTGTTTTTT. This chain joins TRBV7-8 and TRBJ2-2; 7 nucleotides match TRBD2. Germline CDR1 is SGHVS and CDR2 is FQNEAQ. The junction had 11 bases not matched to a gene; V was cut back by 2 bases and J by 5 bases. The CDR3 spans 17 residues.

In its sample, this clone was seen once. The CDR3 sequence is CASSPNEYEQYF. CDR3 bases: TGTGCCAGCTCACCAAACGAATACGAGCAGTACTTC. The chain is built from TRBV18 and TRBJ2-7; no clear D. The CDR3 is 12 residues long. V lost 2 bases, J lost 4 bases, and 6 bases lay in between. The germline CDR1 and CDR2 sequences are KGHSH and LQKENI.

The rearrangement joins TRBV7-8 to TRBJ1-1, with 7 bases that match TRBD1. This CDR3 contains 14 residues. Unmatched junction bases numbered 4, after V lost 2 bases and J lost 4 bases. Germline lookup yields CDR1 SGHVS and CDR2 FQNEAQ. The CDR3 nucleotides are TGTGCCAGCAGCTTACGACAGGGAGGCACTGAAGCTTTCTTT. It is translated as CASSLRQGGTEAFF.